The clone carrying this T cell receptor (beta chain) is classed as medium-sized. From germline, CDR1 is KGHSH and CDR2 LQKENI. This CDR3 has 14 amino acids. J lost 6 bases, V lost 2 bases, and 2 bases had no gene match. The entry originates in a study of metastatic and nonmetastatic thyroid tumors. Overall study context: Samples came from malignant and benign thyroid patients, and repertoires were compared across blood and tumor or nodule tissue.

Every patient was untreated before thyroid surgery. TCRdb re-called the PCR reads via MiXCR. The sample yields under 8,500 clones, about 32% seen once. Sequencing was carried out using tumor tissue. This clonotype was obtained from a female donor with papillary thyroid cancer or a benign thyroid nodule (not recorded which). Some clones in this sample may be carry-over from other donors' samples. The genes are TRBV18 and TRBJ2-1; 9 nucleotides align to TRBD1. CDR3 in amino acids: CASSPEGQGNEQFF. Here the CDR3 DNA reads TGTGCCAGCTCACCAGAGGGACAGGGCAATGAGCAGTTCTTC.